Below are 32 T cell receptor beta chains sequenced from a single sample in a study of blood T cells in healthy people across ages. Through a sample-barcoded 5' primer and a J-beta primer mix, a second PCR was run for about 6 to 11 cycles. TCRdb processed the 5' RACE reads anew with MiXCR; each CDR3 protein has one entry. Among 550,000 to 800,000 distinct CDR3 sequences listed, less than 40% were seen once. Sequences were obtained from blood. The receptors derive from a woman of 80 years or more in good health.

The chain recombines TRBV5-4 with TRBJ2-1; TRBD2 matches at 9 bases. V gave up 0 bases and J gave up 8 bases; unmatched junction bases: 6. This CDR3 comprises 15 residues. The germline V gene encodes CDR1 SGHNT and CDR2 YYREEE (reference sequence). CDR3 region: CASSLDAGGAYEQFF. CDR3 DNA: TGTGCCAGCAGCTTGGACGCGGGGGGGGCATATGAGCAGTTCTTC.

In its sample, this clonotype was seen many times. V is TRBV7-2 and J is TRBJ2-1; weak D call: TRBD2 (6 bases). The V end lost 5 bases, the J end lost 2 bases, and 16 bases lay between the germline ends. Germline CDR1 is SGHTA and CDR2 is FQGNSA. The CDR3 covers 16 residues. CDR3 sequence (DNA): TGTGCCAGCAGCGAACCGCCGGGACTCCCCTACAATGAGCAGTTCTTC. Encoded protein: CASSEPPGLPYNEQFF.

This chain uses TRBV7-9 with TRBJ2-7; 7 nucleotides line up with TRBD2. Unmatched junction bases numbered 13, after V lost 5 bases and J lost 9 bases. CDR1 SEHNR and CDR2 FQNEAQ come from the germline V gene (reference sequence). CDR3 size: 14 residues. CDR3 region: CASSPRGENNGQYF. CDR3 bases: TGTGCCAGCAGCCCCCGGGGGGAAAATAACGGGCAGTACTTC.

The genes are TRBV2 and TRBJ1-4, with 10 positions matching TRBD1. The length of the CDR3 is 13 residues. The ends lost 6 bases at V and 8 bases at J; junction bases unmatched: 3. Germline CDR1 and CDR2: SNHLY and FYNNEI. CDR3 in amino acids: CASRGQGNEKLFF. CDR3 coding DNA: TGTGCCAGCAGGGGACAGGGGAACGAAAAACTGTTTTTT. Looking up the rest from reference TRBV2 and TRBJ1-4 gives the full variable domain: EPEVTQTPSHQVTQMGQEVILRCVPISNHLYFYWYRQILGQKVEFLVSFYNNEISEKSEIFDDQFSVERPDGSNFTLKIRSTKLEDSAMYFCASRGQGNEKLFFGSGTQLSVL.

The sample holds many counts of this clonotype. The V gene is TRBV12-3 or TRBV12-4, the J gene TRBJ2-1, with D uncertain. V was trimmed by 3 bases and J by 4 bases, leaving 13 bases between them. The CDR3 is 15 amino acids. The CDR3 nucleotides are TGTGCCAGCAGTTTGGCATTCCGGAGATACAATGAGCAGTTCTTC. Residues: CASSLAFRRYNEQFF.

The DNA for the CDR3 is TGTGCCAGCAGTTACGGACTCGGAGCCGATACGCAGTATTTT. Translation: CASSYGLGADTQYF. This rearrangement joins TRBV6-5 to TRBJ2-3, with D possibly being TRBD2 (5 bases). V shed 2 bases and J shed 6 bases, with 12 bases lying between them. The CDR3 is made up of 14 amino acids. The germline V gene encodes CDR1 MNHEY and CDR2 SVGAGI.

V is TRBV30 and J is TRBJ1-1; TRBD1 might be the D (5 bases). The germline V and J ends were trimmed by 8 bases and 7 bases, with 17 bases remaining between them. The CDR3 extends over 12 amino acids. Germline V gene lookup returns CDR1 GTSNPN and CDR2 SVGIG (reference sequence). The chain's CDR3 is CALDGAWVEAFF. The CDR3 nucleotides read TGTGCCCTCGATGGGGCCTGGGTTGAAGCTTTCTTT. The full variable domain, in which reference TRBV30 and TRBJ1-1 provide the parts outside the CDR3, is SQTIHQWPATLVQPVGSPLSLECTVEGTSNPNLYWYRQAAGRGLQLLFYSVGIGQISSEVPQNLSASRPQDRQFILSSKKLLLSDSGFYLCALDGAWVEAFFGQGTRLTVV.

Of note for this clonotype: It may be a read error: a sequence one base away is much more abundant. The V call is TRBV29-1, the J call TRBJ1-2, with TRBD1 matching 7 bases. Per the germline V gene, CDR1 is SQVTM and CDR2 is ANQGSEA. This CDR3 is 12 amino acids long. The CDR3 nucleotides read TGCATCGGGACAGATCTCTTTGGTGGCTACACCTTC. It codes for CIGTDLFGGYTF.

Many counts were recorded for this clonotype. The chain is built from TRBV28 and TRBJ1-4; weak D call: TRBD1 (5 bases). The CDR3 is made up of 14 amino acids. V gave up 2 bases and J gave up 3 bases, with 7 bases separating them. Germline CDR1 is MDHEN and CDR2 is SYDVKM. The CDR3 is CASSLAGPNEKLFF. As DNA, the CDR3 is TGTGCCAGCAGTTTAGCAGGGCCTAATGAAAAACTGTTTTTT. The full variable domain, with the rest looked up from reference TRBV28 and TRBJ1-4, is DVKVTQSSRYLVKRTGEKVFLECVQDMDHENMFWYRQDPGLGLRLIYFSYDVKMKEKGDIPEGYSVSREKKERFSLILESASTNQTSMYLCASSLAGPNEKLFFGSGTQLSVL.

At least ten counts were recorded for this clonotype. V usage is TRBV20-1 and J usage is TRBJ2-3; D remains ambiguous. Germline CDR1 DFQATT, CDR2 SNEGSKA (reference sequence). V was clipped by 2 bases and J by 2 bases, with 5 bases between them. The CDR3 runs 12 residues. CDR3 protein: CSARQYTDTQYF. The CDR3 bases are TGCAGTGCTAGACAGTACACAGATACGCAGTATTTT.

About this clonotype: A single base separates this from a much larger clone, so it may be a read error. The chain couples TRBV6-6 to TRBJ1-6, with 7 bases aligning to TRBD1. In germline, CDR1 is MNHNY, CDR2 SVGAGI (reference sequence). This CDR3 is built from 15 residues. V gave up 8 bases and J gave up 11 bases; unmatched junction bases: 15. The CDR3 protein is CASALKGQETTPLHF. The CDR3 DNA is TGTGCCAGCGCCTTAAAAGGACAGGAAACGACACCCCTCCACTTT.

V usage is TRBV11-2 and J usage is TRBJ2-5; possibly TRBD1 or TRBD2 for D (5 bases each). Germline values: CDR1 SGHAT, CDR2 FQNNGV. The ends were cut back, 1 base at V and 5 bases at J, with 17 bases in the middle. The CDR3 contains 16 residues. CDR3: CASSLGGGQGGETQYF. In DNA form, the CDR3 reads TGTGCCAGCAGCTTAGGAGGCGGCCAGGGCGGGGAGACCCAGTACTTC.

This clonotype has only a few counts. The rearrangement joins TRBV14 to TRBJ1-2, with TRBD1 identical over 7 bases. Germline CDR1 and CDR2: SGHDN and FVKESK. V gave up 4 bases and J gave up 4 bases; unmatched junction bases: 9. The CDR3 loop spans 15 amino acids. The CDR3 DNA reads TGTGCCAGCAGCCCATTTCTCGCAGGGGGCTATGGCTACACCTTC. It specifies CASSPFLAGGYGYTF.

The chain employs TRBV4-2 and TRBJ2-7, with 9 bases identical to TRBD2. Losses at the gene ends were 1 base for V and 2 bases for J; bases not matched to a gene: 6. The CDR3 is 16 residues long. Germline V gene sequence: CDR1 LGHNA, CDR2 YNFKEQ. The CDR3 sequence: CASSQVGSGGTYEQYF. In DNA, the CDR3 is TGTGCCAGCAGCCAAGTTGGTAGCGGGGGCACCTACGAGCAGTACTTC.

The chain employs TRBV6-6 and TRBJ1-3, with D perhaps matching TRBD1 (5 bases). This CDR3 spans 15 amino acids. CDR1 and CDR2 from the germline V gene are MNHNY and SVGAGI (reference sequence). V lost 7 bases and J lost 8, with 21 bases in between. The CDR3, as DNA: TGTGCCAGCACCCTGGGTCCGAGAGGAGGGGACACCATATATTTT. It codes for CASTLGPRGGDTIYF.

As to this clonotype: The junction departs from the called germline gene at one end, perhaps through a read error. V and J are TRBV6-5 and TRBJ2-4; D is unresolved. The DNA end is more similar to TRBJ2-7, so the J call may be wrong. Germline V gives CDR1 MNHEY, CDR2 SVGAGI. This CDR3 has 13 amino acids. The CDR3 protein is CASRTEPTYEQYF. The CDR3 nucleotides read TGCGCCAGCAGAACGGAACCGACCTACGAGCAGTACTTC.

The sample holds many counts of this clonotype. The chain uses TRBV5-1 and TRBJ1-2; D is unclear. CDR3 length: 15 residues. Germline-derived CDR1 and CDR2 are SGHRS and YFSETQ. The V and J ends lost 2 bases and 2 bases respectively, with 13 bases between them. The chain's CDR3 is CASSFSPLENYGYTF. Written as DNA, the CDR3 is TGCGCCAGCAGCTTCTCTCCTTTAGAGAACTATGGCTACACCTTC.

This clonotype appeared a few times. This chain links TRBV7-2 with TRBJ2-4, with 11 bases aligning to TRBD2. The J call is doubtful: the DNA matches TRBJ2-7 better. Germline loops: CDR1 SGHTA, CDR2 FQGNSA. This CDR3 is 14 amino acids long. The CDR3 sequence: CASSRGTSGYEQYF. Written as DNA, the CDR3 is TGTGCCAGCAGCCGCGGGACTAGCGGCTACGAGCAGTACTTC.

Worth noting for this clonotype: A much larger clone lies one base from this, so it may be a read error. The conserved final phenylalanine or tryptophan is absent from the CDR3, which likely points to a read error. The chain recombines TRBV6-6 with TRBJ1-5; tentatively, D is TRBD1 (6 bases). Deletions cut 2 bases from V and 9 bases from J, with 11 bases between. Germline-derived CDR1 and CDR2 are MNHNY and SVGAGI (reference sequence). The CDR3 runs 13 residues. CDR3 coding DNA: TGTGCCAGCAGTTACGGTGGGGGGCCGCCCCAGCATTGT. Its translation is CASSYGGGPPQHC.

The genes are TRBV6-1 and TRBJ1-2; D uncertain. Germline loops: CDR1 MNHNS, CDR2 SASEGT. V was trimmed by 1 base and J by 3 bases, leaving 9 bases between them. This CDR3 is 14 amino acids long. CDR3 in DNA: TGTGCCAGCAGTGAAGGGACCGCCCACTATGGCTACACCTTC. Translating it yields CASSEGTAHYGYTF.

The sample holds many counts of this clonotype. V gene TRBV6-1 combines with J gene TRBJ2-1; 7 bases line up with TRBD2. With 7 bases clipped from V and 6 bases from J, the junction kept 6 bases outside the gene matches. CDR1 and CDR2 (germline): MNHNS, SASEGT. CDR3 length equals 13 residues. CDR3 in amino acids: CASTIGGGNEQFF. In DNA, the CDR3 is TGTGCCAGCACCATAGGCGGGGGCAATGAGCAGTTCTTC.

The V call is TRBV5-1, the J call TRBJ2-3; TRBD2 is a possible D gene (6 bases). The CDR3 is 17 amino acids. Germline assignment: CDR1 SGHRS and CDR2 YFSETQ. The V gene lost 4 bases and the J gene lost 8 bases, with 26 bases spanning the gap. The DNA for the CDR3 is TGCGCCAGCAGCGTAGACAGTCTTCGCTTTAGGGGAGGTACGCAGTATTTT. It translates to CASSVDSLRFRGGTQYF.

This clonotype was detected only a few times. The V gene is TRBV29-1, the J gene TRBJ2-5; 7 nucleotides align to TRBD1. CDR3 length equals 14 residues. Losses at the gene ends were 8 bases for V and 5 bases for J; bases not matched to a gene: 14. Germline values: CDR1 SQVTM, CDR2 ANQGSEA. As DNA, the CDR3 is TGCAGCATCTCCCCGGGACAGCCAAGGGAGACCCAGTACTTC. This encodes CSISPGQPRETQYF.

This clonotype was recorded many times. The chain joins TRBV20-1 to TRBJ2-1; 11 bases align to TRBD2. The V gene end was trimmed by 5 bases and the J gene end by 4 bases; junction bases not matched to a gene: 7. This CDR3 is 15 amino acids long. The germline V gene has CDR1 DFQATT and CDR2 SNEGSKA (reference sequence). The CDR3 nucleotides are TGCAGTGCTCCATTGACTAGCGGGGCTTACAATGAGCAGTTCTTC. It encodes CSAPLTSGAYNEQFF.

The chain combines TRBV7-2 with TRBJ1-2; D unresolved. V was cut by 2 bases and J by 8 bases, with 9 bases left in between. The germline V gene has CDR1 SGHTA and CDR2 FQGNSA. The CDR3 has 12 residues. The chain's CDR3 is CASSLYLQGYTF. The CDR3 nucleotides are TGTGCCAGCAGCTTATACTTACAGGGCTACACCTTC.

This rearrangement joins TRBV7-6 to TRBJ1-3; 9 positions match TRBD1. Germline-derived CDR1 and CDR2 are SGHVS and FNYEAQ. The CDR3 has 15 residues. J was trimmed by 7 bases and V by 3 bases; bases with no gene match: 7. The CDR3 nucleotides read TGTGCCAGCAGCTTGGGGACAGGGTGGTCCAACACCATATATTTT. The encoded protein is CASSLGTGWSNTIYF.

A note on this clonotype: A clone one base away is much larger, so this may be a read error. The rearrangement links TRBV29-1 to TRBJ1-2; 9 nucleotides match TRBD1. The CDR3 runs 15 residues. Germline lookup yields CDR1 SQVTM and CDR2 ANQGSEA. J gave up 4 bases and V 3 bases, and 9 bases lay outside the gene matches. In DNA, the CDR3 is TGCAGCGTTGAGGGGGACAGGGTGTCTAGCTATGGCTACACCTTC. This sequence encodes CSVEGDRVSSYGYTF. Full variable domain (missing parts from reference TRBV29-1 and TRBJ1-2): SAVISQKPSRDICQRGTSLTIQCQVDSQVTMMFWYRQQPGQSLTLIATANQGSEATYESGFVIDKFPISRPNLTFSTLTVSNMSPEDSSIYLCSVEGDRVSSYGYTFGSGTRLTVV.

The V call is TRBV2, the J call TRBJ2-7; TRBD1 aligns across 9 bases. Trimming at V came to 5 bases and at J to 5 bases, leaving 10 bases not matched to a gene. The CDR3 runs 15 residues. The germline V gene has CDR1 SNHLY and CDR2 FYNNEI. This chain's CDR3 is CASSLPGQGVDEQYF. The DNA for the CDR3 is TGTGCCAGCAGTCTACCGGGACAGGGTGTCGACGAGCAGTACTTC.

Ten or more counts support this clonotype. This chain links TRBV4-1 with TRBJ2-6, with D maybe TRBD2 (6 bases). The germline gives CDR1 MGHRA, CDR2 YSYEKL. The CDR3 extends over 16 amino acids. Trimming removed 1 base at V and 4 bases at J, with 11 bases between. The CDR3 nucleotides are TGCGCCAGCAGCCAAGTTTATCGGGGGGGGGCCAACGTCCTGACTTTC. As protein: CASSQVYRGGANVLTF.

The chain recombines TRBV18 with TRBJ1-6; D uncertain. Trimming left V 6 bases short and J 1 base short, with 10 bases between. Per germline, CDR1 KGHSH and CDR2 LQKENI. The CDR3 loop spans 15 amino acids. CDR3 nucleotides: TGTGCCAGCTCCGGGGAACGGTCCTATAATTCACCCCTCCACTTT. Translation: CASSGERSYNSPLHF.

This clonotype has more than one count but fewer than ten. This sequence joins TRBV6-2 or TRBV6-3 and TRBJ1-5, with TRBD1 as a possible D gene (5 bases). Germline assignment: CDR1 MNHEY and CDR2 SVGEGT. Trimming took off 4 bases at V and 6 bases at J, with 10 bases between the two ends. The CDR3 is 13 amino acids. CDR3 residues: CASSSQGGQPQHF. The CDR3 DNA reads as TGTGCCAGCAGTTCCCAGGGAGGTCAGCCCCAGCATTTT.

This clonotype came up many times. The V and J genes are TRBV6-2 or TRBV6-3 and TRBJ2-3; D may be TRBD2 (6 bases). This CDR3 has 14 amino acids. The V and J ends lost 6 bases and 9 bases respectively, with 19 bases between them. Germline V gene lookup returns CDR1 MNHEY and CDR2 SVGEGT. CDR3 in DNA: TGTGCCAGCAGCCCTGCCCAACTAGCCGCAACGCAGTATTTT. Amino acids: CASSPAQLAATQYF.